This T cell receptor (beta chain) emerged from a study of blood T cell repertoires in COVID-19. Across the whole study: Acute-phase and convalescent COVID-19 samples originated in the United States, Italy and Spain. Nucleic acid was either cDNA or gDNA, and it came from T cells, B-cell-depleted T cells, or PBMCs.

This clone appeared a single time. As originally analysed: Reference gene primer amplification in the assay estimated nucleated cell counts. Assay: immunoSEQ multiplex PCR; the TCRdb copy retains only in-frame clones and omits some. The DNA gave D and trimming, while V, J and clone size come from that table. The sample holds 310,000 or so clones, around 90% seen once. This CDR3 has 15 residues. With 3 bases removed from V and 4 bases from J, the gap between germline ends came to 16 bases. The germline gives CDR1 SGHDT, CDR2 YYEEEE. The chain combines TRBV5-6 with TRBJ1-2; tentative D call: TRBD1 (5 bases). The sequenced sample was peripheral blood. The clonotype comes from a woman in her fifties or sixties who had recovered from COVID-19. Written as DNA, the CDR3 is TGTGCCAGCAGCTCCGCTAACAGGCGAACCTATGGCTACACCTTC. It encodes CASSSANRRTYGYTF.